Described below is a single T cell receptor beta chain sequence and its context. What it binds is unknown. The trim removed 6 bases at V and 4 bases at J, leaving 8 bases unmatched. Germline V CDR1 and CDR2: SNHLY, FYNNEI. The CDR3 is made up of 15 amino acids. The record originates from a study of response to subunit inactivated influenza vaccine. Study findings and constraints: Only a handful of new T cells, the authors suggested, are recruited with each seasonal influenza vaccination.

From the RT-PCR reads, TCRdb called clonotypes with MiXCR, one entry per CDR3 protein. This table has over 750,000 distinct CDR3 sequences, over 20% appearing once. Sequenced material: PBMCs from blood, taken less than 6 days after vaccination. V and J are TRBV2 and TRBJ2-7; 11 nucleotides align to TRBD1. This TCR was recovered from a man aged 50 to 59 who received an inactivated influenza vaccine. CDR3 in DNA: TGTGCCAGCAGATCGGACAGGGGGCAACATTACGAGCAGTACTTC. The encoded protein is CASRSDRGQHYEQYF.